The sequence of this TCR beta chain was determined in a study of T cell responses to AZD1222 COVID-19 vaccine. Findings and limits, study-wide: Only five to seven AZD1222 recipients were seropositive at baseline.

Concerning this clone: What it recognizes is unknown.

Germline values: CDR1 SNHLY, CDR2 FYNNEI. This CDR3 region has 18 residues. The ends were cut back, 4 bases at V and 4 bases at J, with 25 bases in the middle. Profiled with immunoSEQ multiplex PCR; TCRdb holds only in-frame clones, not every one. Counted here are about 140,000 clones, under 95% occurring once; the ten biggest clones make up around 3.2%. The input for sequencing was peripheral blood, taken on day 0 of AZD1222 vaccination. The clonotype was recovered from an adult in good health. The chain joins TRBV2 to TRBJ1-2; no reliable D call. The CDR3 sequence: CASSGSDGKSDGFYGYTF. The DNA of the CDR3 is TGTGCCAGCAGTGGGTCTGATGGGAAGTCGGACGGGTTCTATGGCTACACCTTC.